Given below is one T cell receptor beta chain in context. Its antigen is unidentified. The data were obtained in a study of T cell repertoires in cytomegalovirus infection. Across the whole study: Public TCR beta signatures were indicative of both CMV infection and a matching HLA type.

Study conclusions and caveats: Pooled public TCR beta family frequency picked out CMV carriers with the relevant HLA. CMV-specific HLA-C-restricted TCR beta clonotypes dominated the ex vivo response.

TCRdb independently ran MiXCR on the reads; one entry per CDR3 protein. This table holds approximately 400,000 distinct CDR3 sequences, roughly 30% found once. The CDR3 is 15 residues long. The J segment lost 3 bases and the V segment lost 4 bases, leaving 6 bases of the junction unmatched. Looked up from germline, CDR1 is SGHDT and CDR2 is YYEEEE. This receptor was identified in a human donor in good health (CMV status not recorded). Some clones in this sample may be carry-over from other donors' samples. This chain links TRBV5-6 with TRBJ2-1; TRBD2 matches 8 bases. Sequenced material: PBMCs. The CDR3, as DNA: TGTGCCAGCAGCAGCCGGGGGGGCGGCTACAATGAGCAGTTCTTC. Amino acid sequence: CASSSRGGGYNEQFF.